A single sample is the source of the 32 T cell receptor beta chains below, sequenced in a study of blood T cell repertoires in COVID-19. Using immunoSEQ multiplex PCR, the repertoire was profiled, and TCRdb retains in-frame clones only, with some absent. The sample has approximately 150,000 clones, around 81% seen once. The specimen sequenced was peripheral blood. The receptors originated from a human donor in a cohort sampled during active COVID-19.

The chain has TRBV19 and TRBJ2-7; a possible D gene is TRBD2 (5 bases). This CDR3 region has 13 residues. The germline V and J ends were trimmed by 6 bases and 4 bases, with 13 bases remaining between them. CDR1 is LNHDA, CDR2 SQIVND, per germline (reference sequence). CDR3 loop: CASSPGLSYEQYF. The CDR3 nucleotides are TGTGCCAGTAGCCCCGGACTGTCATACGAGCAGTACTTC. Using reference TRBV19 and TRBJ2-7 for the parts outside the CDR3, the full variable domain is DGGITQSPKYLFRKEGQNVTLSCEQNLNHDAMYWYRQDPGQGLRLIYYSQIVNDFQKGDIAEGYSVSREKKESFPLTVTSAQKNPTAFYLCASSPGLSYEQYFGPGTRLTVT.

The V and J genes are TRBV19 and TRBJ1-2, with 7 bases fitting TRBD1. Trimming took 7 bases from V and 6 from J; bases not matched to a gene: 8. The CDR3 runs to 13 residues. Germline loops: CDR1 LNHDA, CDR2 SQIVND (reference sequence). CDR3 sequence (DNA): TGTGCCAGTACGCACCAGGGGGATCATGGCTACACCTTC. This sequence encodes CASTHQGDHGYTF.

This chain connects TRBV19 to TRBJ2-7, with D possibly matching TRBD2 (5 bases). V lost 5 bases and J 2 bases, leaving 13 bases between the germline ends. CDR1 is LNHDA and CDR2 is SQIVND in the germline V gene (reference sequence). The CDR3 is 14 residues long. The CDR3 bases are TGTGCCAGTAGTGATCCCGGGATAACCTACGAGCAGTACTTC. This encodes CASSDPGITYEQYF.

This chain joins TRBV2 and TRBJ2-2, with TRBD2 as a possible D gene (6 bases). This CDR3 has 15 residues. V shed 8 bases and J shed 8 bases, with 21 bases lying between them. Germline loops: CDR1 SNHLY, CDR2 FYNNEI. The CDR3 loop reads CASAVGSRVSGELFF. The CDR3 DNA is TGTGCCAGCGCAGTCGGGAGCAGGGTGTCGGGGGAGCTGTTTTTT.

This chain connects TRBV28 to TRBJ2-7; 12 bases line up with TRBD2. This CDR3 is built from 13 residues. Germline-derived CDR1 and CDR2 are MDHEN and SYDVKM. Losses at the gene ends were 7 bases for V and 7 bases for J; bases not matched to a gene: 5. The CDR3 sequence: CASKTSGSGEQYF. The CDR3 nucleotides are TGTGCCAGCAAGACTAGCGGGAGCGGAGAGCAGTACTTC.

This chain connects TRBV5-1 to TRBJ2-7, with a tentative D call TRBD2 (6 bases). Germline V gene data show CDR1 as SGHRS and CDR2 as YFSETQ. The CDR3 is 15 residues long. V lost 4 bases to trimming and J lost 2 bases, with 16 bases between them. The CDR3 DNA is TGCGCCAGCAGCCCCCGGGCGGGAAGTGCCTACGAGCAGTACTTC. This codes for CASSPRAGSAYEQYF.

The chain is built from TRBV19 and TRBJ2-1; 10 bases agree with TRBD2. V gave up 7 bases and J gave up 7 bases; unmatched junction bases: 7. This CDR3 is 14 amino acids long. The V gene's germline CDR1 is LNHDA and CDR2 SQIVND (reference sequence). The CDR3, as DNA: TGTGCCAGTAACCCAGCGGGAGGGGTAAATGAGCAGTTCTTC. It encodes CASNPAGGVNEQFF.

V gene TRBV7-9 combines with J gene TRBJ1-2; 8 nucleotides align to TRBD1. Trimming removed 5 bases from V and 4 bases from J; junction bases left unmatched: 6. Germline-derived CDR1 and CDR2 are SEHNR and FQNEAQ (reference sequence). The CDR3 loop spans 14 amino acids. The CDR3 loop is CASSPRDRPYGYTF. CDR3 nucleotide sequence: TGTGCCAGCAGCCCCAGGGACAGGCCCTATGGCTACACCTTC.

The rearrangement uses TRBV4-1 and TRBJ2-7; 11 bases align to TRBD2. The germline V gene has CDR1 MGHRA and CDR2 YSYEKL. The trim removed 2 bases at V and 6 bases at J, leaving 9 bases unmatched. This CDR3 is 16 amino acids long. The CDR3 loop reads CASSQPLLAGAGEQYF. Written as DNA, the CDR3 is TGCGCCAGCAGCCAACCATTACTAGCGGGAGCTGGCGAGCAGTACTTC.

The rearrangement uses TRBV5-6 and TRBJ2-5; D uncertain. This CDR3 is built from 15 residues. Germline assignment: CDR1 SGHDT and CDR2 YYEEEE. V gave up 0 bases and J gave up 5 bases, with 14 bases separating them. The CDR3 DNA follows: TGTGCCAGCAGCTTGGTAACCCCTGAGTCGGAGACCCAGTACTTC. Translated: CASSLVTPESETQYF.

This clone was counted once. Here the CDR3 reads CASSLSGFGYTF. The CDR3 DNA is TGTGCCAGCAGTTTATCGGGTTTTGGCTACACCTTC. V usage is TRBV12-3 or TRBV12-4 and J usage is TRBJ1-2; D gene unclear. Between the trimmed V and J ends, which lost 2 bases and 7 bases, there was a span of 8 bases. The CDR3 totals 12 residues.

V and J are TRBV5-4 and TRBJ2-7, with D possibly being TRBD2 (6 bases). V lost 2 bases, J lost 4 bases, and 13 bases lay in between. The CDR3 runs to 14 residues. Per the germline V gene, CDR1 is SGHNT and CDR2 is YYREEE (reference sequence). The CDR3 DNA is TGTGCCAGCAGCTTCCTGGACTACTCTTACGAGCAGTACTTC. Translating it yields CASSFLDYSYEQYF.

This rearrangement joins TRBV19 to TRBJ2-5, with 9 bases lining up with TRBD1. In germline, CDR1 is LNHDA, CDR2 SQIVND (reference sequence). J gave up 5 bases and V 3 bases, and 10 bases lay outside the gene matches. This CDR3 contains 16 residues. The DNA for the CDR3 is TGTGCCAGTAGTATTTCCGGACAGGGGAGGAAGGAGACCCAGTACTTC. This translates into CASSISGQGRKETQYF. Full variable domain (remainder filled in from reference TRBV19 and TRBJ2-5): DGGITQSPKYLFRKEGQNVTLSCEQNLNHDAMYWYRQDPGQGLRLIYYSQIVNDFQKGDIAEGYSVSREKKESFPLTVTSAQKNPTAFYLCASSISGQGRKETQYFGPGTRLLVL.

V is TRBV7-9 and J is TRBJ2-4; tentative D call: TRBD1 (5 bases). Trimming removed 5 bases at V and 7 bases at J, with 15 bases between. The CDR3 has 14 amino acids. Germline loops: CDR1 SEHNR, CDR2 FQNEAQ (reference sequence). CDR3 bases: TGTGCCAGCAGCCTGGACATCCGTTGGAACATTCAGTACTTC. Protein sequence: CASSLDIRWNIQYF. Variable domain in full (rest from reference TRBV7-9 and TRBJ2-4): DTGVSQNPRHKITKRGQNVTFRCDPISEHNRLYWYRQTLGQGPEFLTYFQNEAQLEKSRLLSDRFSAERPKGSFSTLEIQRTEQGDSAMYLCASSLDIRWNIQYFGAGTRLSVL.

V usage is TRBV18 and J usage is TRBJ2-7, with 8 positions matching TRBD1. CDR3 size: 14 residues. The V gene end was trimmed by 3 bases and the J gene end by 4 bases; junction bases not matched to a gene: 5. Germline-derived CDR1 and CDR2 are KGHSH and LQKENI. CDR3 amino acids: CASSPRTGLYEQYF. The CDR3 region has the DNA TGTGCCAGCTCACCCAGGACAGGGTTGTACGAGCAGTACTTC.

J is TRBJ1-6 and V is TRBV9, with no clear D. Trimming took off 3 bases at V and 5 bases at J, with 15 bases between the two ends. The CDR3 covers 16 residues. The germline gives CDR1 SGDLS, CDR2 YYNGEE. In DNA, the CDR3 is TGTGCCAGCAGCGGAAGCCTACTTCGGGATAATTCACCCCTCCACTTT. It codes for CASSGSLLRDNSPLHF. Variable domain in full (rest from reference TRBV9 and TRBJ1-6): DSGVTQTPKHLITATGQRVTLRCSPRSGDLSVYWYQQSLDQGLQFLIQYYNGEERAKGNILERFSAQQFPDLHSELNLSSLELGDSALYFCASSGSLLRDNSPLHFGNGTRLTVT.

The V gene is TRBV15, the J gene TRBJ2-7; TRBD1 matches at 7 bases. The germline CDR1 and CDR2 sequences are LNHNV and YYDKDF (reference sequence). The CDR3 has 12 residues. V dropped 4 bases and J dropped 4; count of bases not matched to a gene: 1. CDR3: CATSTRGYEQYF. The DNA of the CDR3 is TGTGCCACCAGCACCAGGGGGTACGAGCAGTACTTC.

The chain is built from TRBV29-1 and TRBJ2-5; D is unclear. V lost 2 bases and J lost 5, with 9 bases in between. The CDR3 has 12 amino acids. Germline CDR1 reads SQVTM; CDR2 reads ANQGSEA. Here the CDR3 reads CSVELPRETQYF. The CDR3 DNA reads as TGCAGCGTTGAACTCCCCCGGGAGACCCAGTACTTC.

This clone has a single count. The J gene is TRBJ2-7, the V gene TRBV7-9, with a tentative D call TRBD2 (6 bases). The CDR3 spans 14 residues. The V end was cut by 5 bases, the J end by 3 bases, with 14 bases between. The germline gives CDR1 SEHNR, CDR2 FQNEAQ (reference sequence). The CDR3 is CASSLGSPLYEQYF. In DNA form, the CDR3 reads TGTGCCAGCAGCCTCGGGAGTCCCCTCTACGAGCAGTACTTC.

V and J are TRBV12-3 or TRBV12-4 and TRBJ1-5; a possible D gene is TRBD1 (5 bases). The length of the CDR3 is 12 residues. Trimming pared 4 bases from V and 7 bases from J, leaving 8 bases between. CDR3 nucleotides: TGTGCCAGCAGTTCCCGGGGGCAGCCCCAGCATTTT. Its protein is CASSSRGQPQHF.

This clone was seen a few times. The CDR3 DNA follows: TGCGCCAGCAGCCAAGGGGACGGGGGATTAAACGATTCACCCCTCCACTTT. Translated: CASSQGDGGLNDSPLHF. The chain carries TRBV4-3 and TRBJ1-6, with D perhaps TRBD1 (5 bases). The ends were cut back, 1 base at V and 8 bases at J, with 18 bases in the middle. Germline V gene sequence: CDR1 LGHNA, CDR2 YSLEER. CDR3 length: 17 residues.

This chain links TRBV5-1 with TRBJ2-1, with TRBD1 matching 8 bases. This CDR3 is built from 15 residues. V shed 3 bases, J shed 8 bases, and the junction held 10 bases outside the gene matches. Germline loops: CDR1 SGHRS, CDR2 YFSETQ. CDR3 sequence: CASSSGQVVSDEQFF. In nucleotides, the CDR3 is TGCGCCAGCAGCTCGGGACAGGTAGTCAGTGATGAGCAGTTCTTC.

In DNA form, the CDR3 reads TGTGCCAGCTCCCTGGGGACAGGAGGGTACGAGCAGTACTTC. It translates to CASSLGTGGYEQYF. The genes are TRBV18 and TRBJ2-7; TRBD1 agrees at 8 bases. The CDR3 has 14 residues. Per the germline V gene, CDR1 is KGHSH and CDR2 is LQKENI. The V and J ends lost 6 bases and 4 bases, in that order; junction bases with no gene match: 8.

The chain is built from TRBV7-9 and TRBJ1-3; D perhaps matches TRBD1 (6 bases). Germline assignment: CDR1 SEHNR and CDR2 FQNEAQ (reference sequence). This CDR3 has 14 residues. The ends were cut back, 5 bases at V and 1 base at J, with 9 bases in the middle. The CDR3 DNA reads TGTGCCAGCAGCGAGGACAGATCTGGAAACACCATATATTTT. Its protein product is CASSEDRSGNTIYF.

The chain joins TRBV19 to TRBJ2-7; TRBD1 aligns across 8 bases. The V segment lost 3 bases and the J segment 6 bases; nucleotides outside the gene matches: 7. The CDR3 consists of 14 residues. Looked up from germline, CDR1 is LNHDA and CDR2 is SQIVND (reference sequence). Here the CDR3 DNA reads TGTGCCAGTAGTATGCGTCAGGGGGCTATCGAGCAGTACTTC. Translating it yields CASSMRQGAIEQYF. The entire variable domain, with the rest obtained from reference TRBV19 and TRBJ2-7, is as follows: DGGITQSPKYLFRKEGQNVTLSCEQNLNHDAMYWYRQDPGQGLRLIYYSQIVNDFQKGDIAEGYSVSREKKESFPLTVTSAQKNPTAFYLCASSMRQGAIEQYFGPGTRLTVT.

This rearrangement joins TRBV4-3 to TRBJ1-1, with D possibly matching TRBD1 (5 bases). The CDR3 is made up of 16 amino acids. Looked up from germline, CDR1 is LGHNA and CDR2 is YSLEER. V was trimmed by 1 base and J by 1 base, leaving 13 bases between them. This CDR3 is CASSQARGEWNTEAFF. CDR3 DNA sequence: TGCGCCAGCAGCCAAGCGCGGGGGGAGTGGAACACTGAAGCTTTCTTT.

The V gene is TRBV19, the J gene TRBJ2-7, with TRBD2 matching 8 bases. The germline gives CDR1 LNHDA, CDR2 SQIVND (reference sequence). The J segment lost 3 bases and the V segment lost 3 bases, leaving 4 bases of the junction unmatched. This CDR3 has 14 amino acids. CDR3: CASSIREGSYEQYF. The CDR3 DNA follows: TGTGCCAGTAGTATTCGGGAGGGCAGCTACGAGCAGTACTTC.

This clone was seen a single time. The V gene is TRBV24-1, the J gene TRBJ1-2, with 9 bases identical to TRBD1. V shed 3 bases and J 8 bases; nucleotides not matched to a gene: 12. CDR3 length: 16 residues. Looked up from germline, CDR1 is KGHDR and CDR2 is SFDVKD. The CDR3 here is CATSDPTGTGSGGYTF. The CDR3 region has the DNA TGTGCCACCAGTGATCCAACCGGGACAGGGAGCGGGGGCTACACCTTC.

This chain joins TRBV7-2 and TRBJ2-3, with D possibly matching TRBD2 (6 bases). The CDR3 spans 16 residues. V was clipped by 1 base and J by 10 bases, with 21 bases between them. CDR1 is SGHTA, CDR2 FQGNSA, per germline. CDR3 residues: CASSLGGTGLMLAQYF. The CDR3 coding sequence is TGTGCCAGCAGCTTAGGGGGGACTGGGTTAATGTTGGCGCAGTATTTT.

This clone was recorded only once. This chain connects TRBV6-5 to TRBJ1-5, with TRBD1 matching 8 bases. This CDR3 has 15 residues. Germline V gene data show CDR1 as MNHEY and CDR2 as SVGAGI. With V trimmed by 7 bases and J by 4 bases, 9 bases remained unmatched. CDR3 loop: CASKRGTGGNQPQHF. CDR3 nucleotide sequence: TGTGCCAGCAAAAGAGGCACAGGGGGTAATCAGCCCCAGCATTTT.

The rearrangement links TRBV14 to TRBJ2-5; TRBD2 agrees at 7 bases. This CDR3 region has 14 residues. Germline assignment: CDR1 SGHDN and CDR2 FVKESK. The J segment lost 4 bases and the V segment lost 4 bases, leaving 6 bases of the junction unmatched. The CDR3 coding sequence is TGTGCCAGCAGCCGTAGGACGGGGGGAGAGACCCAGTACTTC. The encoded protein is CASSRRTGGETQYF.

The chain joins TRBV7-9 to TRBJ1-2, with 9 bases identical to TRBD1. The CDR3 length is 16 residues. Trimming cost V 5 bases and J 8 bases; bases outside gene matches: 15. Germline V gene data show CDR1 as SEHNR and CDR2 as FQNEAQ (reference sequence). The CDR3 DNA follows: TGTGCCAGCAGCCCGAATTGGGACAGGGTCCTCAGGGGCTACACCTTC. Translation: CASSPNWDRVLRGYTF.